This T cell receptor (beta chain) derives from a study of PD-1 blockade in classical Hodgkin lymphoma. Libraries were prepared by immunoSEQ multiplex PCR; TCRdb keeps only in-frame clonotypes and omits some of them. The top ten clones hold under 7.5% of a sample with 100,000 or so clones, 85% to 90% of them seen once. This CDR3 is 15 amino acids long. CDR1 and CDR2 from the germline V gene are LGHNA and YNFKEQ. Germline trimming cut 5 bases from V and 3 bases from J; bases unmatched to any gene: 6. Every one of the patients relapsed after autologous stem cell transplantation (brentuximab vedotin exposure was variable).

The sequence derives from a human donor with classical Hodgkin lymphoma. The V gene is TRBV4-2, the J gene TRBJ2-7, with 11 bases fitting TRBD1. The sample consisted of peripheral blood mononuclear cells (PBMCs), taken before the second cycle of nivolumab. CDR3 DNA sequence: TGTGCCAGCAGCAGAGATGGGACAGGGGGCTACGAGCAGTACTTC. As protein: CASSRDGTGGYEQYF.